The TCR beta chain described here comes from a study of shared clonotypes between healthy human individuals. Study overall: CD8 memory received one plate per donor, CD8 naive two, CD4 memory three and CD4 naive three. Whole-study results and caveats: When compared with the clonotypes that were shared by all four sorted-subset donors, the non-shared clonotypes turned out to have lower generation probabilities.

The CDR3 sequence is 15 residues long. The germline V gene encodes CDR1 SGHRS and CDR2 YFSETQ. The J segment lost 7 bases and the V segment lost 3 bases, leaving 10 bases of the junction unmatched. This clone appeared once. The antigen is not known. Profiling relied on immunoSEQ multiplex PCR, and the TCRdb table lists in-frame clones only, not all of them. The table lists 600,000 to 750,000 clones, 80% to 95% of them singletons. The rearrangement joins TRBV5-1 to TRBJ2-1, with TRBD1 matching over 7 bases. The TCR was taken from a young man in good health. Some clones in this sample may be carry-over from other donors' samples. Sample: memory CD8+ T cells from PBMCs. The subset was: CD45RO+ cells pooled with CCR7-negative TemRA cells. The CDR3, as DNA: TGCGCCAGCAGCTCGCCCGGGACAGCTACAAATGAGCAGTTCTTC. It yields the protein CASSSPGTATNEQFF. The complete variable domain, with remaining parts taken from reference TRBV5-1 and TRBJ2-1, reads KAGVTQTPRYLIKTRGQQVTLSCSPISGHRSVSWYQQTPGQGLQFLFEYFSETQRNKGNFPGRFSGRQFSNSRSEMNVSTLELGDSALYLCASSSPGTATNEQFFGPGTRLTVL.